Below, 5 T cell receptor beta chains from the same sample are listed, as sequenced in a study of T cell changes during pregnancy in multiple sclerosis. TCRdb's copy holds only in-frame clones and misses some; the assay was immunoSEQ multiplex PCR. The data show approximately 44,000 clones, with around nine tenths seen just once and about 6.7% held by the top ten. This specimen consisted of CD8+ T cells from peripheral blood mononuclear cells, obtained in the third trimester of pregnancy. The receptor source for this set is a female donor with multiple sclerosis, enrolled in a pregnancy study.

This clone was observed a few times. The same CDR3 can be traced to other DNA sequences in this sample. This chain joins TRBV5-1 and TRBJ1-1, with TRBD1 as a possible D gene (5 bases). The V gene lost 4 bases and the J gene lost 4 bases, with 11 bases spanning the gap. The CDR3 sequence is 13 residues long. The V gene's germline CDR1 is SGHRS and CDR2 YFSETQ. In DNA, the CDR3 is TGCGCCAGCAGCCTGACCGGGGGCACTGAAGCTTTCTTT. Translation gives CASSLTGGTEAFF.

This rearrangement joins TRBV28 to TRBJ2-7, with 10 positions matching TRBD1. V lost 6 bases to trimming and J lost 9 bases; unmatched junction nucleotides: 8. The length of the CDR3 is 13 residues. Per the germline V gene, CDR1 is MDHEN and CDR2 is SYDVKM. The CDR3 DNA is TGTGCCAGCAGAGACAGGGGGCCATGGTGGCAGTACTTC. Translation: CASRDRGPWWQYF.

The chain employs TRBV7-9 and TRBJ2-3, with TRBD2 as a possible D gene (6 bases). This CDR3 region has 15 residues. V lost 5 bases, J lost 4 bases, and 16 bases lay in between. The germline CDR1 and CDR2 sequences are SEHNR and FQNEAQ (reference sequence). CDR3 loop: CASSPWTGGADTQYF. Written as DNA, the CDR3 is TGTGCCAGCAGCCCTTGGACCGGGGGAGCAGATACGCAGTATTTT.

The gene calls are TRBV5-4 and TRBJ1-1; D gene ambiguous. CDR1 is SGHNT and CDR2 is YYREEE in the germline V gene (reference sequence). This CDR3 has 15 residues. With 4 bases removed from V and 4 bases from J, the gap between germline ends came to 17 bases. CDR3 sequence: CASSLGGLSGTEAFF. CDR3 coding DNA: TGTGCCAGCAGCCTGGGCGGGTTATCGGGCACTGAAGCTTTCTTT.

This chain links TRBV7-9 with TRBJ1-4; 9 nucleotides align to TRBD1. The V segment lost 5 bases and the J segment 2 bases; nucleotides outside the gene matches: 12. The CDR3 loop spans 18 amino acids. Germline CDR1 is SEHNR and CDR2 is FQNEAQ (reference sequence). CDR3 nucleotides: TGTGCCAGCAGCCCTCCCTCCGGGACAGGGCTGACTAATGAAAAACTGTTTTTT. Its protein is CASSPPSGTGLTNEKLFF.